The entry that follows covers one T cell receptor beta chain sequence. No antigen is known for it. The sample originates from a study of shared clonotypes between healthy human individuals. Whole-study context: Each donor had three CD4 naive, three CD4 memory, two CD8 naive and one CD8 memory plate.

The CDR3 extends over 17 amino acids. Germline CDR1 reads LNHDA; CDR2 reads SQIVND (reference sequence). Trimming cost V 9 bases and J 1 base; bases outside gene matches: 11. Only in-frame clones appear in the TCRdb table, and some are missing; sequencing was by immunoSEQ multiplex PCR. The repertoire holds millions of clones, with roughly 96% as singletons. Study-wide results and limits: Non-shared clonotypes had lower generation probabilities than those shared by all four donors.

Input material: naive CD4+ T cells sorted from blood. Sample subset: CD45RA+ positively selected. The origin of this receptor is a man aged 18-30 years in good health. This chain links TRBV19 with TRBJ2-3; TRBD2 matches 12 bases. This CDR3 is CASNGLAGSLGTDTQYF. Here the CDR3 DNA reads TGTGCCAGCAATGGACTAGCGGGGTCCTTGGGCACAGATACGCAGTATTTT.